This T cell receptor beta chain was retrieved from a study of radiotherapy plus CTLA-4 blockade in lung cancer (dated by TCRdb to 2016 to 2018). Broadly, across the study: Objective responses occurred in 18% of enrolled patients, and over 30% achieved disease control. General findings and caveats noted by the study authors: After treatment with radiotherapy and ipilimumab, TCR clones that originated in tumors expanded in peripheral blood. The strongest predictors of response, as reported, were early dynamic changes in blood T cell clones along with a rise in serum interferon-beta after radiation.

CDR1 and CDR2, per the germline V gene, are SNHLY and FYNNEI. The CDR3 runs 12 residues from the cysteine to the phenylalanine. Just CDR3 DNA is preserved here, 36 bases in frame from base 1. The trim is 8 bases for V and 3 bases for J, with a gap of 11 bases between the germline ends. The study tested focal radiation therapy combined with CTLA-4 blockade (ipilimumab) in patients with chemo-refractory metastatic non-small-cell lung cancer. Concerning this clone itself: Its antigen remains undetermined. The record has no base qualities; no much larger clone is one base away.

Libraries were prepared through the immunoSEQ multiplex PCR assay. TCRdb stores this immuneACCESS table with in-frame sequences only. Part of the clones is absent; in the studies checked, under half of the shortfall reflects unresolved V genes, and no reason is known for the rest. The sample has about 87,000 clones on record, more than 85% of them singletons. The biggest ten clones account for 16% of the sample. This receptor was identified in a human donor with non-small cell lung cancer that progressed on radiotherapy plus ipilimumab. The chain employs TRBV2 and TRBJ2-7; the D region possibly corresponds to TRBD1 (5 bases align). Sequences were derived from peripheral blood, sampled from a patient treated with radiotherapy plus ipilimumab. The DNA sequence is TGTGCCAGCGATACAGACAGCTACGAGCAGTACTTC. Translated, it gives CASDTDSYEQYF.